The 18 T cell receptor beta chains reported below all come from one sample, sequenced in a study of shared clonotypes between healthy human individuals. The table came from immunoSEQ multiplex PCR; TCRdb's copy has only in-frame clones and leaves some out. The sample contains 400,000 to 500,000 clones, over 60% of which appear only once. What was sequenced was PBMCs. These receptors were collected from a woman aged 35 to 49 in good health. Some clones in this sample may be carry-over from other donors' samples.

The genes are TRBV29-1 and TRBJ2-1; a weak D match, TRBD2 (5 bases). Trimming removed 3 bases at V and 5 bases at J, with 14 bases between. Germline V CDR1 and CDR2: SQVTM, ANQGSEA. The CDR3 is made up of 14 amino acids. DNA for the CDR3: TGCAGCGTTGAGCTCTTGGCGGGCAACAATGAGCAGTTCTTC. Translation: CSVELLAGNNEQFF.

This clone was seen a handful of times. The junction does not match germline at one end; this may be a read error. V and J are TRBV10-1 and TRBJ1-4; no definite D call. The CDR3 is made up of 14 amino acids. CDR1 is WNHNN, CDR2 SYGVQD, per germline (reference sequence). The CDR3 DNA sequence: TGCGCCAAATCTCCTACAGCCTCTAATGAAAAACTGTCTTTT. Translation gives CAKSPTASNEKLSF.

This rearrangement joins TRBV9 to TRBJ2-1; 8 bases map to TRBD1. Germline loops: CDR1 SGDLS, CDR2 YYNGEE. J lost 5 bases, V lost 3 bases, and 7 bases had no gene match. The CDR3 has 15 amino acids. The CDR3 DNA is TGTGCCAGCAGCGCCTGGACAGGGTTGAACAATGAGCAGTTCTTC. This encodes CASSAWTGLNNEQFF.

In this sample, this clone turned up many times. The J gene is TRBJ2-5, the V gene TRBV30, with 7 bases lining up with TRBD2. With V trimmed by 0 bases and J by 5 bases, 6 bases remained unmatched. In germline, CDR1 is GTSNPN, CDR2 SVGIG (reference sequence). The CDR3 runs 14 residues. The CDR3: CAWSVPGGVETQYF. DNA for the CDR3: TGTGCCTGGAGTGTACCGGGGGGAGTTGAGACCCAGTACTTC.

V is TRBV7-9 and J is TRBJ1-1; perhaps TRBD1 as D (6 bases). Germline loops: CDR1 SEHNR, CDR2 FQNEAQ (reference sequence). Trimming pared 5 bases from V and 10 bases from J, leaving 32 bases between. The CDR3 runs 18 residues. The CDR3, as DNA: TGTGCCAGCAGCCGGGGACGGGGGCAGCTTACCGGTAGGAGTGGAGCTTTCTTT. Protein sequence: CASSRGRGQLTGRSGAFF. Variable domain in full (rest from reference TRBV7-9 and TRBJ1-1): DTGVSQNPRHKITKRGQNVTFRCDPISEHNRLYWYRQTLGQGPEFLTYFQNEAQLEKSRLLSDRFSAERPKGSFSTLEIQRTEQGDSAMYLCASSRGRGQLTGRSGAFFGQGTRLTVV.

The gene calls are TRBV6-1 and TRBJ1-2; D remains unclear. Germline V gene lookup returns CDR1 MNHNS and CDR2 SASEGT. The CDR3 covers 15 residues. Deletions cut 7 bases from V and 0 bases from J, with 15 bases between. The CDR3 DNA reads as TGTGCCAGCACGCCGATCAGGTCTCCTAACTATGGCTACACCTTC. Encoded protein: CASTPIRSPNYGYTF.

In its sample, this clone was seen many times. The chain couples TRBV5-4 to TRBJ1-2; tentatively, D is TRBD1 (5 bases). Trimming took off 4 bases at V and 2 bases at J, with 12 bases between the two ends. Germline CDR1 reads SGHNT; CDR2 reads YYREEE (reference sequence). The CDR3 is 14 residues long. Written as DNA, the CDR3 is TGTGCCAGCAGCAGGGGACCGACCAACTATGGCTACACCTTC. Protein: CASSRGPTNYGYTF.

As for this clone: A read error likely explains this, since a far larger clone differs by one base. The same CDR3 can be traced to other DNA sequences in this sample. The V gene is TRBV5-4, the J gene TRBJ2-2; D possibly corresponds to TRBD1 (5 bases). Trimming pared 1 base from V and 3 bases from J, leaving 7 bases between. The CDR3 loop spans 14 amino acids. Germline loops: CDR1 SGHNT, CDR2 YYREEE (reference sequence). DNA for the CDR3: TGTGCCAGCAGCTTGAAGGGGCACACCGGGGAGCTGTTTTTT. Protein sequence: CASSLKGHTGELFF. Variable domain in full (rest from reference TRBV5-4 and TRBJ2-2): ETGVTQSPTHLIKTRGQQVTLRCSSQSGHNTVSWYQQALGQGPQFIFQYYREEENGRGNFPPRFSGLQFPNYSSELNVNALELDDSALYLCASSLKGHTGELFFGEGSRLTVL.

The chain uses TRBV14 and TRBJ2-1; the match to TRBD2 covers 14 bases. The CDR3 totals 16 residues. Germline CDR1 is SGHDN and CDR2 is FVKESK. V lost 4 bases to trimming and J lost 7 bases; unmatched junction nucleotides: 6. DNA of the CDR3: TGTGCCAGCAGCCCGTGGGGACTAGCGGGAGTTAATGAGCAGTTCTTC. Translated, it gives CASSPWGLAGVNEQFF.

This sequence joins TRBV5-8 and TRBJ1-2; TRBD1 agrees at 9 bases. From germline, CDR1 is SGHTS and CDR2 YDEGEE. J lost 2 bases, V lost 3 bases, and 8 bases had no gene match. The length of the CDR3 is 16 residues. As DNA, the CDR3 is TGTGCCAGCAGCTGGGATGGACAGGGGACAAACTATGGCTACACCTTC. Its protein product is CASSWDGQGTNYGYTF.

The chain couples TRBV27 to TRBJ1-6; 7 positions match TRBD1. The CDR3 is made up of 18 amino acids. Per the germline V gene, CDR1 is MNHEY and CDR2 is SMNVEV (reference sequence). V shed 4 bases and J 4 bases; nucleotides not matched to a gene: 13. The CDR3 nucleotides are TGTGCCAGCAGTTGGCGGGACAGTCGGCGTTCATATAATTCACCCCTCCACTTT. Its translation is CASSWRDSRRSYNSPLHF.

The sample holds many counts of this clone. This sample includes further DNA sequences coding for the same CDR3. This rearrangement joins TRBV30 to TRBJ2-7, with D perhaps being TRBD1 or TRBD2 (5 bases each). Looked up from germline, CDR1 is GTSNPN and CDR2 is SVGIG (reference sequence). V was cut by 0 bases and J by 6 bases, with 18 bases left in between. The CDR3 is 15 residues long. Here the CDR3 DNA reads TGTGCCTGGAGTGTACTTGGGGCAGGTGAGGGCGAGCAGTACTTC. It is translated as CAWSVLGAGEGEQYF.

There are a few counts of this clone. This chain links TRBV6-5 with TRBJ2-7, with TRBD2 matching 9 bases. V lost 0 bases to trimming and J lost 4 bases; unmatched junction nucleotides: 4. Germline V lookup: CDR1 MNHEY, CDR2 SVGAGI. The CDR3 totals 15 residues. The CDR3 DNA reads as TGTGCCAGCAGTTACTCTAGCGGGAGCGGGTACGAGCAGTACTTC. It specifies CASSYSSGSGYEQYF.

The chain employs TRBV10-3 and TRBJ2-1; 8 bases align to TRBD2. J lost 5 bases, V lost 6 bases, and 9 bases had no gene match. Germline lookup yields CDR1 ENHRY and CDR2 SYGVKD. The CDR3 consists of 15 residues. In nucleotides, the CDR3 is TGTGCCATCAGGTCGGGACTAGGTATGGACAATGAGCAGTTCTTC. Translated: CAIRSGLGMDNEQFF.

Turning to this clone: Within the sample, other DNA sequences also encode this same CDR3. The genes are TRBV7-2 and TRBJ2-7, with TRBD1 matching over 9 bases. Trimming took 4 bases from V and 7 from J; bases not matched to a gene: 5. The CDR3 extends over 13 amino acids. Germline assignment: CDR1 SGHTA and CDR2 FQGNSA. CDR3 sequence: CASSSNRGLEQYF. CDR3 nucleotide sequence: TGTGCCAGCAGCTCCAACAGGGGGCTGGAGCAGTACTTC.

CDR3 in amino acids: CASSHTTSGRAGSRYTGELFF. The CDR3 bases are TGTGCCAGCAGCCATACGACTAGCGGGAGGGCCGGCTCCCGCTACACCGGGGAGCTGTTTTTT. The V gene is TRBV14, the J gene TRBJ2-2; 14 bases map to TRBD2. CDR1 is SGHDN and CDR2 is FVKESK in the germline V gene. V lost 3 bases to trimming and J lost 3 bases; unmatched junction nucleotides: 15. This CDR3 contains 21 residues.

The V and J genes are TRBV5-1 and TRBJ1-2; D may be TRBD1 (6 bases). Per the germline V gene, CDR1 is SGHRS and CDR2 is YFSETQ. V lost 0 bases, J lost 5 bases, and 14 bases lay in between. The CDR3 runs to 15 residues. The CDR3 DNA sequence: TGCGCCAGCAGCTTGGGGCAGGGGATCGAGTATGGCTACACCTTC. It is translated as CASSLGQGIEYGYTF.

This rearrangement joins TRBV7-9 to TRBJ1-1; D call uncertain. The germline V and J ends were trimmed by 8 bases and 2 bases, with 15 bases remaining between them. This CDR3 has 14 residues. Looked up from germline, CDR1 is SEHNR and CDR2 is FQNEAQ (reference sequence). Here the CDR3 reads CASQHLNPNTEAFF. CDR3 coding DNA: TGTGCCAGCCAACATCTTAATCCCAACACTGAAGCTTTCTTT. The complete variable domain, with remaining parts taken from reference TRBV7-9 and TRBJ1-1, reads DTGVSQNPRHKITKRGQNVTFRCDPISEHNRLYWYRQTLGQGPEFLTYFQNEAQLEKSRLLSDRFSAERPKGSFSTLEIQRTEQGDSAMYLCASQHLNPNTEAFFGQGTRLTVV.